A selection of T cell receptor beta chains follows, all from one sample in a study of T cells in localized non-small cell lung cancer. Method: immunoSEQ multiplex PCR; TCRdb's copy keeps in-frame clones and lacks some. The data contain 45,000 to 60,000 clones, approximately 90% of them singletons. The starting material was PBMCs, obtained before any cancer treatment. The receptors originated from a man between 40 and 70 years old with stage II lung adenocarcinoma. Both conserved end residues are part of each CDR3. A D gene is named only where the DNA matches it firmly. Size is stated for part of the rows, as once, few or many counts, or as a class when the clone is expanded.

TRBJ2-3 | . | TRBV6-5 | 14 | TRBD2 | TGTGCCAGCAGACTAGCGGGGGGCCGGGATACGCAGTATTTT | CASRLAGGRDTQYF
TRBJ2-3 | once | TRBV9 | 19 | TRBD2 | TGTGCCAGCAGCGTCGTCCCGGGACTAGCGGGGGGGAGCACAGATACGCAGTATTTT | CASSVVPGLAGGSTDTQYF
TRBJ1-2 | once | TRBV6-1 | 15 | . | TGTGCCAGCAGTGAAACCGAGACAGTCACCTATGGCTACACCTTC | CASSETETVTYGYTF
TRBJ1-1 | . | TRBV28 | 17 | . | TGTGCCAGCTCAAAGTTGTCCCCAGGGATGGGGAACACTGAAGCTTTCTTT | CASSKLSPGMGNTEAFF
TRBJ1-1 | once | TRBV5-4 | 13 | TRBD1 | TGTGCCAGCAGCTCACAGGGGGCAAAGACAGCTTTCTTT | CASSSQGAKTAFF
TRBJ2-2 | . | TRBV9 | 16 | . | TGTGCCAGCAGCGTAGAAAGTGGCAGAAGCACCGGGGAGCTGTTTTTT | CASSVESGRSTGELFF
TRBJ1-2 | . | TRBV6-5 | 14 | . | TGTGCCAGCAGTGCGCAACCCGCCAACTATGGCTACACCTTC | CASSAQPANYGYTF
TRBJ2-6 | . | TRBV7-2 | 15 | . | TGTGCCAGTCGCTCGGGGGGCGCTGGGGCCAACGTCCTGACTTTC | CASRSGGAGANVLTF
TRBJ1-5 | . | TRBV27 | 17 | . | TGTGCCAGCAGTTTAATCGCTGGGGCAGAGGGGAATCAGCCCCAGCATTTT | CASSLIAGAEGNQPQHF
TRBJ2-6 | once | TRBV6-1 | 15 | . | TGTGCCAGCAGTGAGCGCTCCTCTGGGGCCAACGTCCTGACTTTC | CASSERSSGANVLTF
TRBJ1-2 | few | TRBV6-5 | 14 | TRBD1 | TGTGCCAGCAGTCTCCAGGGGGCTGGCTATGGCTACACCTTC | CASSLQGAGYGYTF
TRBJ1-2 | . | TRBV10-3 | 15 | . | TGTGCCATCAGTCCCACCCCAGATGCGAACTATGGCTACACCTTC | CAISPTPDANYGYTF